The next 18 T cell receptor beta chains were all read from a single sample in a study of CD8+ T cells in alopecia areata. As the sequencing template, cDNA was produced by extracting RNA and reverse transcribing it. Libraries were prepared by immunoSEQ multiplex PCR; TCRdb keeps only in-frame clonotypes and omits some of them. The table has under 250,000 clones, around 57% seen once. Treatment given: oral pan-JAK inhibitor, 5-10 mg twice daily. The sequencing here drew on CD4+ T cells sorted from blood, taken at week 4, from a patient treated with tofacitinib. The receptors were sampled from a human donor with alopecia areata.

This clone appeared a single time. Here the CDR3 DNA reads TGTGCCAGCAGCTTCTCTGGGGCCAACGTCCTGACTTTC. It codes for CASSFSGANVLTF. The chain has TRBV5-6 and TRBJ2-6; no clear D. This CDR3 region has 13 residues. With 2 bases removed from V and 0 bases from J, the gap between germline ends came to 0 bases. CDR1 and CDR2 (germline): SGHDT, YYEEEE.

V usage is TRBV9 and J usage is TRBJ1-2; possible D gene TRBD1, 6 bases. CDR3 length equals 16 residues. Germline CDR1 reads SGDLS; CDR2 reads YYNGEE. V lost 3 bases, J lost 6 bases, and 21 bases lay in between. CDR3 bases: TGTGCCAGCAGCGGGGGGGCAGGGCCCCTACTGCATGGCTACACCTTC. Protein: CASSGGAGPLLHGYTF.

The rearrangement links TRBV14 to TRBJ2-1, with TRBD1 identical over 8 bases. Germline loops: CDR1 SGHDN, CDR2 FVKESK. The CDR3 runs to 15 residues. The ends lost 3 bases at V and 8 bases at J; junction bases unmatched: 9. CDR3 nucleotides: TGTGCCAGCAGCCACCGAAGGACAGGGTACCATGAGCAGTTCTTC. It yields the protein CASSHRRTGYHEQFF.

This sequence joins TRBV29-1 and TRBJ2-3, with 9 bases matching TRBD2. Germline assignment: CDR1 SQVTM and CDR2 ANQGSEA. This CDR3 is built from 15 residues. Trimming cost V 1 base and J 2 bases; bases outside gene matches: 4. The CDR3 here is CSVEASGVPTDTQYF. The CDR3 nucleotides are TGCAGCGTTGAAGCTAGCGGGGTTCCCACAGATACGCAGTATTTT.

V and J are TRBV5-1 and TRBJ2-7; no clear D gene. CDR1 and CDR2 (germline): SGHRS, YFSETQ. The CDR3 is 15 amino acids. V was cut by 4 bases and J by 0 bases, with 14 bases left in between. The CDR3 DNA sequence: TGCGCCAGCAGCCTATTGCAGGAGAGCTCCTACGAGCAGTACTTC. The encoded protein is CASSLLQESSYEQYF.

The chain combines TRBV11-2 with TRBJ1-5; the D is unclear. Trimming took 0 bases from V and 2 from J, leaving 11 bases between them. CDR1 is SGHAT and CDR2 is FQNNGV in the germline V gene. CDR3 length equals 16 residues. The CDR3 DNA follows: TGTGCCAGCAGCTTAGAGGGAGGGTCGGGCAATCAGCCCCAGCATTTT. Residues: CASSLEGGSGNQPQHF.

The rearrangement uses TRBV29-1 and TRBJ1-2; 7 bases are shared with TRBD1. Germline V lookup: CDR1 SQVTM, CDR2 ANQGSEA. The junction had 7 bases not matched to a gene; V was cut back by 1 base and J by 5 bases. The CDR3 totals 14 residues. CDR3 DNA sequence: TGCAGCGTTGAAGGAATCTCGACAGGGTATGGCTACACCTTC. Amino acids: CSVEGISTGYGYTF.

The chain links TRBV5-4 to TRBJ2-1; D uncertain. The germline V and J ends were trimmed by 0 bases and 5 bases, with 3 bases remaining between them. Germline V gene lookup returns CDR1 SGHNT and CDR2 YYREEE (reference sequence). The CDR3 extends over 12 amino acids. CDR3 in amino acids: CASSLVNNEQFF. The CDR3 nucleotides are TGTGCCAGCAGCTTGGTGAACAATGAGCAGTTCTTC.

The chain employs TRBV30 and TRBJ1-1, with D perhaps matching TRBD1 (5 bases). Trimming took off 7 bases at V and 0 bases at J, with 12 bases between the two ends. This CDR3 is built from 13 residues. Germline assignment: CDR1 GTSNPN and CDR2 SVGIG (reference sequence). CDR3 sequence: CAFGATVNTEAFF. The CDR3 DNA follows: TGTGCCTTTGGAGCGACAGTGAACACTGAAGCTTTCTTT.

V usage is TRBV29-1 and J usage is TRBJ2-7, with 7 bases that match TRBD2. Germline loops: CDR1 SQVTM, CDR2 ANQGSEA. This CDR3 is built from 15 residues. The trim removed 7 bases at V and 2 bases at J, leaving 14 bases unmatched. The CDR3 DNA sequence: TGCAGCGCCGACTTGGGGGGAGGGTCGCCCTACGAGCAGTACTTC. It encodes CSADLGGGSPYEQYF.

This clone was counted between two and nine times. The gene calls are TRBV29-1 and TRBJ2-1, with 11 bases identical to TRBD2. The germline V gene encodes CDR1 SQVTM and CDR2 ANQGSEA. Trimming took 8 bases from V and 0 from J; bases not matched to a gene: 6. This CDR3 spans 15 amino acids. DNA for the CDR3: TGCAGCACCCGAGGACTAGCGGGCTCCTACAATGAGCAGTTCTTC. This codes for CSTRGLAGSYNEQFF.

The V call is TRBV29-1, the J call TRBJ1-1; 10 positions agree with TRBD1. Germline V lookup: CDR1 SQVTM, CDR2 ANQGSEA. The CDR3 consists of 16 residues. J gave up 7 bases and V 2 bases, and 13 bases lay outside the gene matches. The CDR3 spells CSVENPTGTGVVEAFF. CDR3 in DNA: TGCAGCGTTGAAAATCCAACCGGGACAGGGGTGGTTGAAGCTTTCTTT.

CDR3: CAWSVWGTGELFF. The DNA for the CDR3 is TGTGCCTGGAGTGTCTGGGGAACCGGGGAGCTGTTTTTT. J is TRBJ2-2 and V is TRBV30; no clear D. The CDR3 extends over 13 amino acids. The germline V gene has CDR1 GTSNPN and CDR2 SVGIG (reference sequence). With 0 bases removed from V and 5 bases from J, the gap between germline ends came to 7 bases.

The rearrangement uses TRBV27 and TRBJ2-1; TRBD2 is a possible D gene (5 bases). The CDR3 runs 17 residues. Per the germline V gene, CDR1 is MNHEY and CDR2 is SMNVEV (reference sequence). V was clipped by 1 base and J by 7 bases, with 20 bases between them. The CDR3 protein is CASSLLGRGETSNEQFF. In DNA, the CDR3 is TGTGCCAGCAGTTTATTAGGCCGGGGTGAGACTTCGAATGAGCAGTTCTTC.

The V gene is TRBV7-2, the J gene TRBJ2-1; TRBD2 matches 9 bases. The length of the CDR3 is 15 residues. The V segment lost 5 bases and the J segment 9 bases; nucleotides outside the gene matches: 11. Per the germline V gene, CDR1 is SGHTA and CDR2 is FQGNSA. The CDR3 DNA is TGTGCCAGCAGCCCTACCCGGGGGACTAGCATTGAGCAGTTCTTC. Amino acids: CASSPTRGTSIEQFF.

This sequence joins TRBV29-1 and TRBJ2-2; D not certain. V was clipped by 4 bases and J by 5 bases, with 8 bases between them. The CDR3 length is 12 residues. Per germline, CDR1 SQVTM and CDR2 ANQGSEA. In DNA form, the CDR3 reads TGCAGCGTTGGTGCGGCGACCGGGGAGCTGTTTTTT. This gives the protein CSVGAATGELFF.

The chain carries TRBV6-5 and TRBJ1-2; D ambiguous. Trimming shortened V by 4 bases and J by 7 bases, and 16 bases separated the two germline ends. The CDR3 totals 14 residues. Germline V CDR1 and CDR2: MNHEY, SVGAGI. CDR3: CASSSTVPAGGYTF. The CDR3 region has the DNA TGTGCCAGCAGTTCTACAGTGCCAGCTGGTGGCTACACCTTC.

This clone was detected only once. The chain recombines TRBV5-4 with TRBJ2-7; 7 nucleotides line up with TRBD1. Germline V lookup: CDR1 SGHNT, CDR2 YYREEE (reference sequence). V shed 4 bases and J 3 bases; nucleotides not matched to a gene: 7. The CDR3 runs 14 residues. CDR3 region: CASSPRQGIYEQYF. Written as DNA, the CDR3 is TGTGCCAGCAGCCCCCGACAGGGAATCTACGAGCAGTACTTC.